A few counts support the clone carrying this TCR beta chain. What it binds is unknown. It was with unique molecular identifiers that the TCRbeta library was prepared. TCRdb reanalysed the PCR reads using MiXCR and keeps one entry per CDR3 protein. Of hundreds of thousands of distinct CDR3 sequences listed, over 10% were seen once; the top ten hold 0.75% to 0.85%. The V gene's germline CDR1 is DFQATT and CDR2 SNEGSKA (reference sequence). V lost 5 bases to trimming and J lost 2 bases; unmatched junction nucleotides: 9. This CDR3 has 16 amino acids. The sample belongs to a study of T-cell reconstitution after alpha-beta-depleted transplantation in children. Notes on the study in general: Surviving recipient T cells and thymic progenitors produced the high day-60 TCRbeta diversity seen in some patients. It was reported that alpha-beta T cells came from several hundred expanded graft clones (about two months after transplant). A year had passed since transplant, and T-cell counts and diversity by then came mostly from newly produced T cells.

The receptor was isolated from a girl between 2 and 10 years old with congenital amegakaryocytic thrombocytopenia, due to receive a stem cell transplant. Sequencing was performed on PBMCs, taken before TCRalphabeta/CD19-depleted stem cell transplant. This chain connects TRBV20-1 to TRBJ2-7, with 13 nucleotides matching TRBD2. Here the CDR3 DNA reads TGCAGTGCTGCGAGGTGGGGACTAGCGGGAACCTACGAGCAGTACTTC. Encoded protein: CSAARWGLAGTYEQYF.